The clone carrying this TCR beta chain showed up many times. The target antigen is unknown. This CDR3 is built from 15 residues. Trimming removed 2 bases from V and 4 bases from J, with 14 bases in between. Per germline, CDR1 MGHDK and CDR2 SYGVNS. This sample was taken from a study of T cell repertoires in cytomegalovirus infection. TCRdb itself ran the reads through MiXCR, one entry per CDR3 protein. Here the sample spans 630,000 or so distinct CDR3 sequences, roughly 26% being singletons. Study outcomes and limitations: Across the ex vivo response, the dominant clonotypes were HLA-C-restricted CMV-specific TCR beta clonotypes.

This sequence was found in a human donor in good health (CMV status not recorded). Some clones in this sample may be carry-over from other donors' samples. Material: CD8+ T cells from PBMCs. This chain links TRBV25-1 with TRBJ1-2; D possibly corresponds to TRBD1 (6 bases). The CDR3 DNA reads as TGTGCCAGCAGTGAAACAGGACAGAAATCCTATGGCTACACCTTC. Its protein product is CASSETGQKSYGYTF.